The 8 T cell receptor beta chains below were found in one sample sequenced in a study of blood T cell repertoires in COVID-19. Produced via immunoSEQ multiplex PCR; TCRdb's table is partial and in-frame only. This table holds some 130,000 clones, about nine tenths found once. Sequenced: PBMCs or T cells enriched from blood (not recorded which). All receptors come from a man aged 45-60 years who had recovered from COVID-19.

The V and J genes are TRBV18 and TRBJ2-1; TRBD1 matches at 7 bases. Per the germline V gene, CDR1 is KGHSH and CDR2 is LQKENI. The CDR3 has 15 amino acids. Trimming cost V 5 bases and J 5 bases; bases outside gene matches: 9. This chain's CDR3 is CASSEYRDSNNEQFF. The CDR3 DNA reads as TGTGCCAGCTCAGAGTACCGGGACAGTAACAATGAGCAGTTCTTC.

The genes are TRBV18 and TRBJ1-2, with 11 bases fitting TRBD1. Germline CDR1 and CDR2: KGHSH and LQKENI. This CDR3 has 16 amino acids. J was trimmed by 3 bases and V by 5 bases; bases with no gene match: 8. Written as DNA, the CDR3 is TGTGCCAGCTCAGCGCCCGGGACAGGGGGGGACTATGGCTACACCTTC. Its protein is CASSAPGTGGDYGYTF.

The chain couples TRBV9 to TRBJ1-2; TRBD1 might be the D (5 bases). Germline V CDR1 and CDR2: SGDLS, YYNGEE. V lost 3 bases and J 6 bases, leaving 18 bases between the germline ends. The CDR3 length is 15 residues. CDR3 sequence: CASSAGARVGDGYTF. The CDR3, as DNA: TGTGCCAGCAGCGCCGGAGCAAGGGTAGGGGATGGCTACACCTTC.

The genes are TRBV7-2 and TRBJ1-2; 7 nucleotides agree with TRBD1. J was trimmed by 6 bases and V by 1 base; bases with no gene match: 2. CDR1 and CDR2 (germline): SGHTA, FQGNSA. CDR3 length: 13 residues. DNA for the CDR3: TGTGCCAGCAGCTTAGAGAGGGGGCATGGCTACACCTTC. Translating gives CASSLERGHGYTF.

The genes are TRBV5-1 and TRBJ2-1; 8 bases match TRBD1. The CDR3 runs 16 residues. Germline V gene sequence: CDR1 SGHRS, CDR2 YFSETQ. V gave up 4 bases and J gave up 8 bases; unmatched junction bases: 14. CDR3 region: CASSLSRDRMFDEQFF. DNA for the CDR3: TGCGCCAGCAGCCTATCCCGGGACAGGATGTTCGATGAGCAGTTCTTC.

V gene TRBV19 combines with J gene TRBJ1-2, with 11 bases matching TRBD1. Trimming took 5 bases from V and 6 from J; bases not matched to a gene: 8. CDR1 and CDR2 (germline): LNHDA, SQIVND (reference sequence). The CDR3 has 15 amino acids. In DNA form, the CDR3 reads TGTGCCAGTAGTCGGGACAGGGGGACTTCGGATGGCTACACCTTC. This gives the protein CASSRDRGTSDGYTF.

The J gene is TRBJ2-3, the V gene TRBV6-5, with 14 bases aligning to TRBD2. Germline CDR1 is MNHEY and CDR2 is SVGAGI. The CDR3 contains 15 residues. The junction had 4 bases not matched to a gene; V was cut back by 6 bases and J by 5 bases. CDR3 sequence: CASRRTSGGIDTQYF. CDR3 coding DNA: TGTGCCAGCAGACGGACTAGCGGGGGGATAGATACGCAGTATTTT.

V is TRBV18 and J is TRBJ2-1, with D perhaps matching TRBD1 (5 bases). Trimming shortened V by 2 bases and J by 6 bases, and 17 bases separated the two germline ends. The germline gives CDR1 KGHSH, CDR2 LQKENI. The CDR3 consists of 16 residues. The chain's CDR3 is CASSPYTGVVGNEQFF. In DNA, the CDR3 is TGTGCCAGCTCACCATATACAGGAGTGGTGGGCAATGAGCAGTTCTTC.